These 27 T cell receptor beta chains came from one sample sequenced in a study of OX40 agonist ivuxolimab in advanced cancers. Some clones are missing from TCRdb's copy, which holds only in-frame ones; the method was immunoSEQ multiplex PCR. The data contain over 65,000 clones, under 85% of them singletons. The sequences come from CD4+ or CD8+ T cells sorted from blood, collected in a trial of the OX40 agonist ivuxolimab. The receptor set was obtained from an adult with an advanced solid tumor such as melanoma, head and neck, liver or kidney cancer.

In DNA, the CDR3 is TGTGCCACGACAGTCACAGGCTCTGGAAACACCATATATTTT. It codes for CATTVTGSGNTIYF. The chain recombines TRBV28 with TRBJ1-3; perhaps TRBD1 as D (5 bases). The germline V and J ends were trimmed by 10 bases and 0 bases, with 13 bases remaining between them. The CDR3 extends over 14 amino acids. Germline V CDR1 and CDR2: MDHEN, SYDVKM.

This clone was counted once. The genes are TRBV7-2 and TRBJ2-2, with TRBD1 matching 10 bases. The germline gives CDR1 SGHTA, CDR2 FQGNSA. The CDR3 has 16 residues. V dropped 2 bases and J dropped 7; count of bases not matched to a gene: 7. The CDR3 DNA reads as TGTGCCAGCAGCTTACGAGGGACAGGGGTAGGCGGGGAGCTGTTTTTT. Encoded protein: CASSLRGTGVGGELFF.

This chain connects TRBV6-1 to TRBJ2-1; D is uncertain. The germline V gene encodes CDR1 MNHNS and CDR2 SASEGT. With 4 bases removed from V and 0 bases from J, the gap between germline ends came to 19 bases. The CDR3 sequence is 18 residues long. The CDR3 nucleotides read TGTGCCAGCAGTGTCCTCCGGGCTCGCCGGAGCTCCTACAATGAGCAGTTCTTC. Translated, it gives CASSVLRARRSSYNEQFF.

The chain is built from TRBV5-6 and TRBJ1-2, with D perhaps matching TRBD1 (5 bases). The V end was cut by 3 bases, the J end by 7 bases, with 19 bases between. CDR1 SGHDT and CDR2 YYEEEE come from the germline V gene. This CDR3 contains 15 residues. CDR3 DNA: TGTGCCAGCAGCTACTGGGGCAGGGAGGAATTTGGCTACACCTTC. Amino acids: CASSYWGREEFGYTF.

This chain uses TRBV5-5 with TRBJ2-1, with 8 bases fitting TRBD1. The CDR3 covers 16 residues. Germline values: CDR1 SGHKS, CDR2 YYEKEE (reference sequence). V dropped 5 bases and J dropped 8; count of bases not matched to a gene: 15. CDR3 region: CASRSRLGQGIDEQFF. For the CDR3, the DNA is TGTGCCAGCAGATCCCGCCTCGGACAGGGAATCGATGAGCAGTTCTTC.

The gene calls are TRBV5-1 and TRBJ2-7, with D perhaps matching TRBD1 (5 bases). This CDR3 is 14 amino acids long. Trimming cost V 1 base and J 3 bases, with 11 bases left between them. Germline values: CDR1 SGHRS, CDR2 YFSETQ. The CDR3 is CASSLNSGFYEQYF. The CDR3 DNA follows: TGCGCCAGCAGCTTGAATTCAGGGTTCTACGAGCAGTACTTC.

This chain joins TRBV19 and TRBJ1-5; D is unresolved. With 5 bases removed from V and 2 bases from J, the gap between germline ends came to 10 bases. The CDR3 has 14 residues. Germline V lookup: CDR1 LNHDA, CDR2 SQIVND (reference sequence). DNA of the CDR3: TGTGCCAGTAGTCCCGTTGCGGGCAATCAGCCCCAGCATTTT. It specifies CASSPVAGNQPQHF. The full variable domain, in which reference TRBV19 and TRBJ1-5 provide the parts outside the CDR3, is DGGITQSPKYLFRKEGQNVTLSCEQNLNHDAMYWYRQDPGQGLRLIYYSQIVNDFQKGDIAEGYSVSREKKESFPLTVTSAQKNPTAFYLCASSPVAGNQPQHFGDGTRLSIL.

The chain links TRBV15 to TRBJ2-5; D not resolved. Germline V gene lookup returns CDR1 LNHNV and CDR2 YYDKDF (reference sequence). This CDR3 has 14 residues. V gave up 0 bases and J gave up 3 bases, with 8 bases separating them. In DNA, the CDR3 is TGTGCCACCAGCAGAGATCGGTGGAAAGAGACCCAGTACTTC. Residues: CATSRDRWKETQYF.

The rearrangement joins TRBV11-2 to TRBJ2-3; 7 bases are shared with TRBD2. Germline CDR1 is SGHAT and CDR2 is FQNNGV. V shed 6 bases, J shed 2 bases, and the junction held 14 bases outside the gene matches. The CDR3 contains 17 residues. CDR3 in amino acids: CASRVYGRTRFTDTQYF. In DNA form, the CDR3 reads TGTGCCAGCAGGGTTTATGGACGGACTAGGTTCACAGATACGCAGTATTTT.

The V and J genes are TRBV12-2 and TRBJ1-1. TRBV12-2 is listed as a pseudogene. The CDR3 totals 11 residues. In nucleotides, the CDR3 is TGTGCAAGTCGCTCGAACACTGAAGCTTTCTTT. It encodes CASRSNTEAFF.

The V call is TRBV4-1, the J call TRBJ2-2, with 8 bases aligning to TRBD1. The CDR3 is 16 amino acids. Per the germline V gene, CDR1 is MGHRA and CDR2 is YSYEKL. Losses at the gene ends were 3 bases for V and 5 bases for J; bases not matched to a gene: 8. CDR3 coding DNA: TGCGCCAGCAGCCACCGTACTTGGACAGGGACCGGGGAGCTGTTTTTT. It codes for CASSHRTWTGTGELFF.

This chain uses TRBV19 with TRBJ1-1, with D possibly matching TRBD1 (5 bases). Trimming pared 3 bases from V and 6 bases from J, leaving 11 bases between. The CDR3 totals 13 residues. Germline V gives CDR1 LNHDA, CDR2 SQIVND (reference sequence). The CDR3 region is CASSISPTAEAFF. In DNA, the CDR3 is TGTGCCAGTAGTATCTCCCCGACAGCTGAAGCTTTCTTT. Together with reference TRBV19 and TRBJ1-1, the CDR3 gives the full variable domain: DGGITQSPKYLFRKEGQNVTLSCEQNLNHDAMYWYRQDPGQGLRLIYYSQIVNDFQKGDIAEGYSVSREKKESFPLTVTSAQKNPTAFYLCASSISPTAEAFFGQGTRLTVV.

The chain joins TRBV15 to TRBJ2-2, with D unclear. The V end was cut by 3 bases, the J end by 0 bases, with 5 bases between. Germline V gene data show CDR1 as LNHNV and CDR2 as YYDKDF (reference sequence). The CDR3 length is 14 residues. The CDR3 sequence: CATSRWANTGELFF. The CDR3 coding sequence is TGTGCCACCAGCAGGTGGGCGAACACCGGGGAGCTGTTTTTT. The full variable domain, its missing parts supplied by reference TRBV15 and TRBJ2-2, is DAMVIQNPRYQVTQFGKPVTLSCSQTLNHNVMYWYQQKSSQAPKLLFHYYDKDFNNEADTPDNFQSRRPNTSFCFLDIRSPGLGDTAMYLCATSRWANTGELFFGEGSRLTVL.

The rearrangement links TRBV29-1 to TRBJ2-2, with TRBD1 matching over 7 bases. CDR1 is SQVTM and CDR2 is ANQGSEA in the germline V gene. This CDR3 is built from 14 residues. Trimming removed 3 bases from V and 4 bases from J; junction bases left unmatched: 5. The CDR3 reads CSVEGQQGTGELFF. The CDR3 nucleotides are TGCAGCGTTGAGGGACAGCAAGGCACCGGGGAGCTGTTTTTT.

The chain joins TRBV4-2 to TRBJ1-4; TRBD1 is a possible D gene (6 bases). The CDR3 runs to 14 residues. With 4 bases removed from V and 7 bases from J, the gap between germline ends came to 13 bases. Looked up from germline, CDR1 is LGHNA and CDR2 is YNFKEQ. The CDR3 spells CASSRLRTAEKLFF. In DNA form, the CDR3 reads TGTGCCAGCAGCCGCCTACGGACAGCTGAAAAACTGTTTTTT.

This clone came up a few times. Other DNA sequences in the same sample also yield this CDR3. J is TRBJ1-2 and V is TRBV5-1; 8 nucleotides agree with TRBD1. CDR1 SGHRS and CDR2 YFSETQ come from the germline V gene. CDR3 size: 14 residues. The J segment lost 0 bases and the V segment lost 4 bases, leaving 2 bases of the junction unmatched. In DNA form, the CDR3 reads TGCGCCAGCAGCAGGACAGGGACTAACTATGGCTACACCTTC. Translation: CASSRTGTNYGYTF. The full variable domain, rest sourced from reference TRBV5-1 and TRBJ1-2, is KAGVTQTPRYLIKTRGQQVTLSCSPISGHRSVSWYQQTPGQGLQFLFEYFSETQRNKGNFPGRFSGRQFSNSRSEMNVSTLELGDSALYLCASSRTGTNYGYTFGSGTRLTVV.

The chain links TRBV6-5 to TRBJ2-5, with D tentatively TRBD1 (5 bases). The CDR3 runs to 11 residues. V was pared by 5 bases and J by 7 bases, with 8 bases between. CDR1 is MNHEY, CDR2 SVGAGI, per germline. The CDR3 DNA sequence: TGTGCCAGCAGTACCCAGGGGACCCAGTACTTC. Amino acids: CASSTQGTQYF.

This rearrangement joins TRBV5-1 to TRBJ1-3; tentatively, D is TRBD1 (5 bases). Germline V gene lookup returns CDR1 SGHRS and CDR2 YFSETQ. The CDR3 covers 15 residues. Deletions cut 4 bases from V and 0 bases from J, with 11 bases between. CDR3 region: CASSRDSNSGNTIYF. The CDR3 nucleotides read TGCGCCAGCAGCCGCGACAGCAACTCTGGAAACACCATATATTTT.

The chain links TRBV7-2 to TRBJ2-4; D gene unclear. The CDR3 loop spans 16 amino acids. The germline V gene has CDR1 SGHTA and CDR2 FQGNSA. Trimming shortened V by 1 base and J by 0 bases, and 10 bases separated the two germline ends. DNA for the CDR3: TGTGCCAGCAGCTTAGGTTCGACGGTAGCCAAAAACATTCAGTACTTC. Amino acid sequence: CASSLGSTVAKNIQYF.

CDR3 nucleotides: TGTGCCAGCAGTCTAGCGGGAGCCCCCTACAATGAGCAGTTCTTC. It specifies CASSLAGAPYNEQFF. The chain joins TRBV6-6 to TRBJ2-1; TRBD2 matches at 10 bases. J was trimmed by 2 bases and V by 5 bases; bases with no gene match: 3. This CDR3 contains 15 residues. Germline lookup yields CDR1 MNHNY and CDR2 SVGAGI (reference sequence).

This chain uses TRBV30 with TRBJ1-4; possibly TRBD1 for D (5 bases). V gave up 3 bases and J gave up 4 bases, with 9 bases separating them. The CDR3 is 13 amino acids. From germline, CDR1 is GTSNPN and CDR2 SVGIG (reference sequence). CDR3 nucleotides: TGTGCCTGGAGGAGAGGGGTTAATGAAAAACTGTTTTTT. Protein product: CAWRRGVNEKLFF.

This clone is a singleton in its sample. The genes are TRBV30 and TRBJ2-2; possibly TRBD2 for D (5 bases). V was trimmed by 0 bases and J by 1 base, leaving 12 bases between them. Germline V CDR1 and CDR2: GTSNPN, SVGIG (reference sequence). This CDR3 region has 16 residues. The DNA for the CDR3 is TGTGCCTGGAGTGTACGAGGGTCCCGGAACACCGGGGAGCTGTTTTTT. Encoded protein: CAWSVRGSRNTGELFF.

The chain uses TRBV23-1 and TRBJ1-2; no definite D call. TRBV23-1 has ORF status, its function being uncertain. V was cut by 8 bases and J by 10 bases, with 11 bases left in between. This CDR3 is built from 10 residues. CDR3 bases: TGCGCCAGCCATCATGGGTACTACACCTTC. Its protein product is CASHHGYYTF.

This clone was detected once. V and J are TRBV9 and TRBJ2-2; TRBD1 agrees at 9 bases. The CDR3 consists of 15 residues. The ends lost 4 bases at V and 5 bases at J; junction bases unmatched: 6. Germline CDR1 SGDLS, CDR2 YYNGEE. DNA for the CDR3: TGTGCCAGCAGCAAAGGGACAGGGTGGACCGGGGAGCTGTTTTTT. Translation: CASSKGTGWTGELFF.

With regard to this clone: The sample carries other DNA sequences with the same CDR3. The rearrangement joins TRBV5-1 to TRBJ2-7, with TRBD2 as a possible D gene (6 bases). V dropped 4 bases and J dropped 1 base, with 12 bases sitting between them. CDR3 length: 14 amino acids. Germline V gene lookup returns CDR1 SGHRS and CDR2 YFSETQ. CDR3 loop: CASSRDGGSYEQYV. As DNA, the CDR3 is TGCGCCAGCAGCCGCGACGGGGGATCCTACGAGCAGTACGTC.

This chain connects TRBV29-1 to TRBJ1-2; 7 bases match TRBD1. V trimming: 4 bases; J trimming: 8 bases; junction bases outside the gene matches: 7. This CDR3 contains 12 residues. Germline CDR1 and CDR2: SQVTM and ANQGSEA. CDR3 in DNA: TGCAGCGTTGGGGGGCAGGGGGACGGCTACACCTTC. As protein: CSVGGQGDGYTF.

The genes are TRBV10-3 and TRBJ1-2; no firm D call. V was cut by 2 bases and J by 7 bases, with 11 bases left in between. The CDR3 totals 13 residues. Germline CDR1 reads ENHRY; CDR2 reads SYGVKD. The CDR3 nucleotides read TGTGCCATCAGTGAGGGGCCCATCTCTGGCTACACCTTC. This encodes CAISEGPISGYTF.